These T cell receptor beta chains were read from a single sample in a study of sequential checkpoint blockade in melanoma. Sequencing used immunoSEQ multiplex PCR; TCRdb keeps in-frame clones, though not all of them. The table includes 5,000 or so clones, about 79% detected once. Sequencing used CD8+ T cells sorted from blood (inferred from file names), obtained from a patient given nivolumab and ipilimumab in sequence. Every receptor here comes from a human patient with melanoma. Some clones in this sample may be carry-over from other donors' samples. The CDR3 runs from the conserved cysteine through the conserved F or W. Fields, in order: clone size, V gene, J gene, D gene, CDR3 DNA, CDR3 protein. D genes are given only for firm matches. Expanded clones are given a class, and other clones once, few, many or no size at all.

>.|TRBV4-1|TRBJ2-5|TRBD1
TGCGCCAGCAGCCAAGAATGGCAGGGGGCAGAGACCCAGTACTTC
CASSQEWQGAETQYF
>.|TRBV5-6|TRBJ2-5|.
TGTGCCAGCAGCATTGGCCCGCTCCAAGAGACCCAGTACTTC
CASSIGPLQETQYF
>.|TRBV7-2|TRBJ2-5|TRBD2
TGTGCCAGCAGCCCCCCCGGACTAGCGGGGATAGAGACCCAGTACTTC
CASSPPGLAGIETQYF
>.|TRBV18|TRBJ1-2|.
TGTGCCAGCTCACCTGGCGGGGCCGGGCGCGGCTACACCTTC
CASSPGGAGRGYTF
>.|TRBV4-3|TRBJ2-3|.
TGCGCCAGCAGCCAAGGATGGATCGTTCTGGGGCCAGATACGCAGTATTTT
CASSQGWIVLGPDTQYF
>.|TRBV27|TRBJ2-1|.
TGTGCCAGCAGGCGGTCCGGACAGCCCTACAATGAGCAGTTCTTC
CASRRSGQPYNEQFF
>.|TRBV5-1|TRBJ2-2|TRBD1
TGCGCCAGCAGCAACCGTAGGACAGGGGGAAACACCGGGGAGCTGTTTTTT
CASSNRRTGGNTGELFF
>.|TRBV7-3|TRBJ2-3|TRBD1
TGTGCCAGCAGCTTAACGGCAGGGGGTAAAGATACGCAGTATTTT
CASSLTAGGKDTQYF
>few|TRBV6-5|TRBJ1-1|TRBD1
TGTGCCAGCAGTGACAGGGGGATGAACACTGAAGCTTTCTTT
CASSDRGMNTEAFF
>.|TRBV4-3|TRBJ2-7|.
TGCGCCAGCAGCCAAGATATTGCGGAATCCTACGAGCAGTACTTC
CASSQDIAESYEQYF
>.|TRBV15|TRBJ1-2|TRBD1
TGTGCCACCAGCAGCGGTCCGGGACAGGGTGGTCTTAAGGGACCGCGGTCCGGTGGCTACACCTTC
CATSSGPGQGGLKGPRSGGYTF
>.|TRBV7-9|TRBJ1-2|.
TGTGCCAGCAGCTCAGAGGATAGGCTATACTATGGCTACACCTTC
CASSSEDRLYYGYTF
>.|TRBV11-2|TRBJ1-1|TRBD1
TGTGCCAGCACCGACAGGGGAAGTGGTGAAGCTTTCTTT
CASTDRGSGEAFF
>once|TRBV7-6|TRBJ2-1|TRBD2
TGTGCCAGCAGCTCACGCACCTCGGGCGGGGGGGGCGATGAGCAGTTCTTC
CASSSRTSGGGGDEQFF
>.|TRBV2|TRBJ1-1|.
TGTGCCAGCAGGCAGACCCTCGGAGGGACTGAAGCTTTCTTT
CASRQTLGGTEAFF
>.|TRBV2|TRBJ2-2|TRBD1
TGTGCCAGCACTCCTGGACAGGGGGGCCGCCTGGTGGGGCTGTTTTTT
CASTPGQGGRLVGLFF
>.|TRBV6-5|TRBJ2-7|TRBD2
TGTGCCAGCAGCTACGGGGGAGCGGGGGACGGGCAGTACTTC
CASSYGGAGDGQYF
>few|TRBV7-9|TRBJ1-6|.
TGTGCCAGCAGCCCGCGGGGACCCCCGTATTCACCCCTCCACTTT
CASSPRGPPYSPLHF
>few|TRBV5-5|TRBJ1-5|.
TGTGCCAGCAGCTTGTCGGGGTATCAGCCCCAGCATTTT
CASSLSGYQPQHF
>.|TRBV5-1|TRBJ1-1|TRBD1
TGCGCCAGCAGCCGCGACAGGGAACTTGGCACTGAAGCTTTCTTT
CASSRDRELGTEAFF
>.|TRBV15|TRBJ1-3|TRBD1
TGTGCCACCAGCAGAAACAGGGGATCTGGAAACACCATATATTTT
CATSRNRGSGNTIYF
>.|TRBV6-4|TRBJ2-3|TRBD2
TGTGCCAGCAGTGACTCGCGTCAGGGAGGGCCAGATACGCAGTATTTT
CASSDSRQGGPDTQYF
>.|TRBV9|TRBJ2-6|.
TGTGCCAGCAGCGTATCAGGGACTGGGGCCAACGTCCTGACTTTC
CASSVSGTGANVLTF
>.|TRBV7-8|TRBJ2-7|TRBD2
TGTGCCAGCAGCTTAACTAGCGGGGGGCTCAGCTCCTACGAGCAGTACTTC
CASSLTSGGLSSYEQYF
>.|TRBV29-1|TRBJ1-1|.
TGCAGCGTTAGGAGAATGAACACTGAAGCTTTCTTT
CSVRRMNTEAFF
>.|TRBV5-6|TRBJ2-7|TRBD1
TGTGCCAGCAGCTACGGGACAGGGTTTTATGTAGAGCAGTACTTC
CASSYGTGFYVEQYF
>.|TRBV9|TRBJ2-7|.
TGTGCCAGCAGCCCCCTTCTAGGTTCTTTGACCTACGAGCAGTACTTC
CASSPLLGSLTYEQYF
>.|TRBV4-3|TRBJ1-2|TRBD1
TGCGCCAGCAGCCAAGACACCGGGACAGGCTATGGCTACACCTTC
CASSQDTGTGYGYTF
>few|TRBV7-9|TRBJ1-2|.
TGTGCCAGCAGCTTAGCCTCCGGAGGGGTTCCTAACTATGGCTACACCTTC
CASSLASGGVPNYGYTF
>.|TRBV19|TRBJ1-1|.
TGTGCCAGTATCACCTCTGGGGGGGGCTCTAACACTGAAGCTTTCTTT
CASITSGGGSNTEAFF
>.|TRBV4-3|TRBJ1-5|TRBD1
TGCGCCAGCAGCCAAGAACATCCGGGACAGGTGAGAAATCAGCCCCAGCATTTT
CASSQEHPGQVRNQPQHF
>.|TRBV7-6|TRBJ2-7|.
TGTGCCAGCAGCTCGGAGGCTCAACCATCCTACGAGCAGTACTTC
CASSSEAQPSYEQYF
>.|TRBV11-3|TRBJ2-1|.
TGTGCCAGCAGCTTCCCGACACCTTACAATGAGCAGTTCTTC
CASSFPTPYNEQFF
>.|TRBV25-1|TRBJ2-2|TRBD1
TGTGCCAGCAGTGAATCGCCAGGGGGCGTCACCGGGGAGCTGTTTTTT
CASSESPGGVTGELFF
>.|TRBV4-1|TRBJ2-1|.
TGCGCCAGCAGCCAAGATCCTCGCTACAATGAGCAGTTCTTC
CASSQDPRYNEQFF
>.|TRBV9|TRBJ1-3|TRBD1
TGTGCCAGCAGCGCCCAAAACAGGGGCGGCTATGGAAACACCATATATTTT
CASSAQNRGGYGNTIYF
>.|TRBV7-8|TRBJ1-1|.
TGTGCCAGCAGCTTAGCGCAGACACGAACTGAAGCTTTCTTT
CASSLAQTRTEAFF
>.|TRBV5-1|TRBJ2-7|.
TGCGCCAGCAGCTTGCCCCCGTGGCAGGGTCGGTACGAGCAGTACTTC
CASSLPPWQGRYEQYF
>few|TRBV2|TRBJ1-2|.
TGTGCCAGCAGTGAGCCCTCTAATTTC
CASSEPSNF
>once|TRBV28|TRBJ1-5|TRBD1
TGTGCCAGCACCATTAGGGACAGGGGCTTAAGTCAGCCCCAGCATTTT
CASTIRDRGLSQPQHF
>.|TRBV6-5|TRBJ2-5|.
TGTGCCAGCAGTTACGGAACGGGGGTCGCAGGGACCCAGTACTTC
CASSYGTGVAGTQYF
>once|TRBV9|TRBJ1-2|.
TGTGCCAGCAGCGTAGTACAGGCGTACTATGGCTACACCTTC
CASSVVQAYYGYTF
>.|TRBV18|TRBJ1-4|.
TGTGCCAGCTCACCCACTCTTGGGGTCCGAACCTATGTCACCCAGTGGGGGCAACTGTTTTTT
CASSPTLGVRTYVTQWGQLFF
>.|TRBV2|TRBJ1-1|.
TGTGCCAGCTCGGACTCCCGTGGGGTGAACACTGAAGCTTTCTTT
CASSDSRGVNTEAFF
>.|TRBV4-3|TRBJ1-2|.
TGCGCCAGCAGCCAAGTCGGCGCTGAGGGCGGCTATGGCTACACCTTC
CASSQVGAEGGYGYTF
>.|TRBV5-1|TRBJ1-2|.
TGCGCCAGCAGCGCGGCGACAGGAACCTATGGCTACACCTTC
CASSAATGTYGYTF
>.|TRBV7-6|TRBJ1-4|.
TGTGCCAGCAGCGGACGAGGGAGGGCTAATGAAAAACTGTTTTTT
CASSGRGRANEKLFF
>.|TRBV11-2|TRBJ1-2|.
TGTGCCAGCAGCTTAGTTTGGCAGGGGAATGGCTACACCTTC
CASSLVWQGNGYTF
>.|TRBV9|TRBJ1-2|.
TGTGCCAGCAGCGGAACCCTGATGGGGAGCGGCAACTATGGCTACACCTTC
CASSGTLMGSGNYGYTF
>.|TRBV19|TRBJ1-5|.
TGTGCCAGTAGTTCGTTCAGGGCCCAGCATTTT
CASSSFRAQHF
>once|TRBV6-1|TRBJ1-5|.
TGTGCCAGCAGTGAAGATGGAGAGGGCTATCAGCCCCAGCATTTT
CASSEDGEGYQPQHF
>.|TRBV19|TRBJ1-1|.
TGTGCCAGTAGTATTTCAGGGGTCACTGAAGCTTTCTTT
CASSISGVTEAFF
>.|TRBV4-2|TRBJ2-1|TRBD1
TGTGCCAGCAGCGCCAGCTCGACAGGGGCTAGCGTGTGGAATGAGCAGTTCTTC
CASSASSTGASVWNEQFF